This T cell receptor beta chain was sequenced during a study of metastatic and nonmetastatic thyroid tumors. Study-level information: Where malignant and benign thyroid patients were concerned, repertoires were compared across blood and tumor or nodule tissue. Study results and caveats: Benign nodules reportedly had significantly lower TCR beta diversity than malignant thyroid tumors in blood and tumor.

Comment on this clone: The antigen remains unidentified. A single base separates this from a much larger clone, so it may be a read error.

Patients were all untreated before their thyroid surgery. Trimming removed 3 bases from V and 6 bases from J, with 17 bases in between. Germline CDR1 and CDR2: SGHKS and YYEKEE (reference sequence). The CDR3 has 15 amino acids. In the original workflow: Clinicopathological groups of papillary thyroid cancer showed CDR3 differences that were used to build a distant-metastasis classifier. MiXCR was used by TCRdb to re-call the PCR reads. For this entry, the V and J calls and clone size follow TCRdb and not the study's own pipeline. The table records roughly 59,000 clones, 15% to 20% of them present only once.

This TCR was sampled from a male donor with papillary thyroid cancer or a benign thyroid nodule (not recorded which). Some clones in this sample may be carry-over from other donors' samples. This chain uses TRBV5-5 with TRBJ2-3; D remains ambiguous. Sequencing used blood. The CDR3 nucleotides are TGTGCCAGCAGCTACATGGCATCGGGTGAGGATACGCAGTATTTT. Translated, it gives CASSYMASGEDTQYF.